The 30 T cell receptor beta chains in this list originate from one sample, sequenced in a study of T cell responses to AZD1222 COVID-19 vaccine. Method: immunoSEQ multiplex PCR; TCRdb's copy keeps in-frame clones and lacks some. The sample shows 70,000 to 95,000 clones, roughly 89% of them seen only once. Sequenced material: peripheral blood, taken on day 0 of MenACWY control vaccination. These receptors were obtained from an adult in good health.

DNA of the CDR3: TGCGCCACCAAGAGCTCGCTCGGCTATGGCTACACCTTC. Protein sequence: CATKSSLGYGYTF. J is TRBJ1-2 and V is TRBV4-1; D ambiguous. This CDR3 comprises 13 residues. V was pared by 10 bases and J by 4 bases, with 16 bases between. Germline-derived CDR1 and CDR2 are MGHRA and YSYEKL.

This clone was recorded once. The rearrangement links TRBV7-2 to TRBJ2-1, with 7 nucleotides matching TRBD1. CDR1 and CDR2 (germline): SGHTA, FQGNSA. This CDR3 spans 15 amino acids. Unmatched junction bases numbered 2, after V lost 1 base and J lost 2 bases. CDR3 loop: CASSLGQGAYNEQFF. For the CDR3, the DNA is TGTGCCAGCAGCTTAGGGCAGGGGGCCTACAATGAGCAGTTCTTC.

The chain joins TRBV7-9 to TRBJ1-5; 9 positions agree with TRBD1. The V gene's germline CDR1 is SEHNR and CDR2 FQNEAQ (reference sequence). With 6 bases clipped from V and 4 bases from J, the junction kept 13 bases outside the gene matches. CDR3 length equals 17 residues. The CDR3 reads CASSYSSGTGSNQPQHF. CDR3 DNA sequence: TGTGCCAGCAGTTATTCCTCCGGGACAGGGTCAAATCAGCCCCAGCATTTT. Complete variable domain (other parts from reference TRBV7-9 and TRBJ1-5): DTGVSQNPRHKITKRGQNVTFRCDPISEHNRLYWYRQTLGQGPEFLTYFQNEAQLEKSRLLSDRFSAERPKGSFSTLEIQRTEQGDSAMYLCASSYSSGTGSNQPQHFGDGTRLSIL.

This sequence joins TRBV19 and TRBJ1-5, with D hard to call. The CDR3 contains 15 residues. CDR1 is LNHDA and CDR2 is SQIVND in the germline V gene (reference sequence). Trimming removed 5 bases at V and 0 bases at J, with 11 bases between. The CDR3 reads CASSRPRDSNQPQHF. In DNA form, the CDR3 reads TGTGCCAGTAGTCGGCCAAGAGATAGCAATCAGCCCCAGCATTTT.

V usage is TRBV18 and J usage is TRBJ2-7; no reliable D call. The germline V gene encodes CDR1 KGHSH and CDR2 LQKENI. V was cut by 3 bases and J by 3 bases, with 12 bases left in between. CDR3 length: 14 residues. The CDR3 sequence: CASSPTGRFYEQYF. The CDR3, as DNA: TGTGCCAGCTCACCCACGGGCCGGTTCTACGAGCAGTACTTC.

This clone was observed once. The CDR3 bases are TGCGCCAGCAGCTTTGGGCAGGGAGCGACAGATACGCAGTATTTT. Encoded protein: CASSFGQGATDTQYF. This chain uses TRBV5-1 with TRBJ2-3, with D perhaps given as TRBD1 or TRBD2 (5 bases each). The V end was cut by 2 bases, the J end by 3 bases, with 13 bases between. The CDR3 is 15 residues long. Germline V gene sequence: CDR1 SGHRS, CDR2 YFSETQ. Combining the CDR3 with reference TRBV5-1 and TRBJ2-3 gives the whole variable domain KAGVTQTPRYLIKTRGQQVTLSCSPISGHRSVSWYQQTPGQGLQFLFEYFSETQRNKGNFPGRFSGRQFSNSRSEMNVSTLELGDSALYLCASSFGQGATDTQYFGPGTRLTVL.

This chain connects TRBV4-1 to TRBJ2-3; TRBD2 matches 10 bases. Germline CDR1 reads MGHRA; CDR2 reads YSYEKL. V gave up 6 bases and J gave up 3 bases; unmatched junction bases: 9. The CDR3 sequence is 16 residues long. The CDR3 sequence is CASRLTASGGTDTQYF. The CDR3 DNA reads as TGCGCCAGCAGGCTGACGGCTAGCGGGGGAACAGATACGCAGTATTTT.

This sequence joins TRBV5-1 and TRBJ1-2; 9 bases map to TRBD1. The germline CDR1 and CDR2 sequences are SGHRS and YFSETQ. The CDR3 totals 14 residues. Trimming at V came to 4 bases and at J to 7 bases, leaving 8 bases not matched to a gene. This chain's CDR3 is CASSIRTDRGGYTF. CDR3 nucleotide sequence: TGCGCCAGCAGCATTCGTACGGACAGGGGTGGCTACACCTTC.

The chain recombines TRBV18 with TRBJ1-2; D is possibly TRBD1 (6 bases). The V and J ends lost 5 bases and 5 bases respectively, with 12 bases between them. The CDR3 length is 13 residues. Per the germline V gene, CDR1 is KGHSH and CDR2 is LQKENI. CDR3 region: CASSADSQYGYTF. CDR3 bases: TGTGCCAGCTCAGCGGACAGCCAATATGGCTACACCTTC.

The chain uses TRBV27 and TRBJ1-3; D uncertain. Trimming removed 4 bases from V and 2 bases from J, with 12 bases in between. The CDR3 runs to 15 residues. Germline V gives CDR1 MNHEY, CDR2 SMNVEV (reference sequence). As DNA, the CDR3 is TGTGCCAGCAGTTGTCAATGCGTCCCTGGAAACACCATATATTTT. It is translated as CASSCQCVPGNTIYF.

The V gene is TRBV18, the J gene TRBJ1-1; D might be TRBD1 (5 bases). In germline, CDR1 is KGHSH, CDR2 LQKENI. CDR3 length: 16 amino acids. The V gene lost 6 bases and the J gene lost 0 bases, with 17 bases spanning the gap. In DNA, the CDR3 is TGTGCCAGCTCCTTTGGTAGGGGAAAATTGAACACTGAAGCTTTCTTT. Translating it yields CASSFGRGKLNTEAFF.

The CDR3 loop is CSASGPGGNNEQFF. CDR3 coding DNA: TGCAGTGCTAGTGGTCCGGGGGGGAACAATGAGCAGTTCTTC. This rearrangement joins TRBV20-1 to TRBJ2-1, with 8 bases aligning to TRBD2. Trimming removed 3 bases from V and 5 bases from J; junction bases left unmatched: 6. This CDR3 is 14 amino acids long. Looked up from germline, CDR1 is DFQATT and CDR2 is SNEGSKA (reference sequence).

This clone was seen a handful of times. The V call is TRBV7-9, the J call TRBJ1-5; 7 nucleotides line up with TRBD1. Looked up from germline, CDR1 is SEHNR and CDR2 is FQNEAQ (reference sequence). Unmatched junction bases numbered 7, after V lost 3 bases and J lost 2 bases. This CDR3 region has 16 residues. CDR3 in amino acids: CASSLGGGTGNQPQHF. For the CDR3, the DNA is TGTGCCAGCAGCTTGGGTGGAGGGACAGGCAATCAGCCCCAGCATTTT.

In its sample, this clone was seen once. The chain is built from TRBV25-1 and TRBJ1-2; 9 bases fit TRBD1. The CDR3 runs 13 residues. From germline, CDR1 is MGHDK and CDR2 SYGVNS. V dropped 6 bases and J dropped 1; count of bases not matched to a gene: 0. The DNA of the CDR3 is TGTGCCAGCAGGGGACAGGGTAACTATGGCTACACCTTC. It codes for CASRGQGNYGYTF.

CDR3 bases: TGTGCCAGCAGCTTAACCTCTGGAAACACCATATATTTT. Protein sequence: CASSLTSGNTIYF. V usage is TRBV11-3 and J usage is TRBJ1-3; D uncertain. Trimming left V 2 bases short and J 0 bases short, with 2 bases between. This CDR3 region has 13 residues. Per germline, CDR1 SGHNT and CDR2 YENEEA. Supplemented by reference TRBV11-3 and TRBJ1-3, the full variable domain reads EAGVVQSPRYKIIEKKQPVAFWCNPISGHNTLYWYLQNLGQGPELLIRYENEEAVDDSQLPKDRFSAERLKGVDSTLKIQPAELGDSAVYLCASSLTSGNTIYFGEGSWLTVV.

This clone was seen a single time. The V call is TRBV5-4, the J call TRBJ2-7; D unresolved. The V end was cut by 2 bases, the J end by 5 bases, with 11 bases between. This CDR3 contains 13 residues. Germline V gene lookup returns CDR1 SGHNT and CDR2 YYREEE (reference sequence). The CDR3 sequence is CASSFRLRHEQYF. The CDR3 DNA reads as TGTGCCAGCAGCTTTAGGTTGAGACACGAGCAGTACTTC.

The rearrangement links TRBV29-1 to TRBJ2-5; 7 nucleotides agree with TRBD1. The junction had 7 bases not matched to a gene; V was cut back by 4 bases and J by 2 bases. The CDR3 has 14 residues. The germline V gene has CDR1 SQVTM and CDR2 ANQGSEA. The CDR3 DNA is TGCAGCGTTGTTGGGGGCAGGGGGCAAGAGACCCAGTACTTC. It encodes CSVVGGRGQETQYF.

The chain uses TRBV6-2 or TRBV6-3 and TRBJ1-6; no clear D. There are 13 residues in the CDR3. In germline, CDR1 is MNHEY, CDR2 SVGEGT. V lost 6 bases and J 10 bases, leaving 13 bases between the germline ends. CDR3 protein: CASSPMGNSPLHF. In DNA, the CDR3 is TGTGCCAGCAGCCCCATGGGGAACTCACCCCTCCACTTT.

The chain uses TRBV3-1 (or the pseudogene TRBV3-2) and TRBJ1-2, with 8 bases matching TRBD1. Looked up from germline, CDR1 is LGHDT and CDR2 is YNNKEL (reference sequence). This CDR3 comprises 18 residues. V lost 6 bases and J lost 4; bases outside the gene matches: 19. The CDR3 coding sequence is TGTGCCAGCAGTCCCACCCCCGGGACAGGCCGGCCCGGCTATGGCTACACCTTC. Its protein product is CASSPTPGTGRPGYGYTF.

The CDR3 DNA sequence: TGTGCCAGCAGCCAAGGGGGTAGTCGGTATGGCTACACCTTC. Protein product: CASSQGGSRYGYTF. This sequence joins TRBV3-1 (or the pseudogene TRBV3-2) and TRBJ1-2, with D unclear. CDR1 and CDR2 (germline): LGHDT, YNNKEL (reference sequence). The CDR3 loop spans 14 amino acids. Trimming left V 1 base short and J 5 bases short, with 11 bases between.

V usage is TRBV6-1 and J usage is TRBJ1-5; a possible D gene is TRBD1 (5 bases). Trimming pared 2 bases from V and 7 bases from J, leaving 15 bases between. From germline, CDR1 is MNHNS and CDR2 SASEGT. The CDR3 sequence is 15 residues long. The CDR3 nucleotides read TGTGCCAGCAGTGAACGTCGAGGGGTTGGGCAGCCCCAGCATTTT. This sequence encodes CASSERRGVGQPQHF.

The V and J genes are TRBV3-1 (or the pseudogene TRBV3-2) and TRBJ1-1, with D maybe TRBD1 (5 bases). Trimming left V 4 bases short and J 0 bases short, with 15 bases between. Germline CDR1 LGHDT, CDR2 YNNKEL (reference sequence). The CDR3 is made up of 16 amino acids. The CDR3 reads CASSPSRGTMNTEAFF. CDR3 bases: TGTGCCAGCAGCCCGTCTAGGGGTACAATGAACACTGAAGCTTTCTTT.

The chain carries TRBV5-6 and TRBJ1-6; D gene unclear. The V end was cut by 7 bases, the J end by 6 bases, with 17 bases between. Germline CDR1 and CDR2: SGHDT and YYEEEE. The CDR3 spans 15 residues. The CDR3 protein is CASELGGDLNSPLHF. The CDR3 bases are TGTGCCAGCGAACTAGGTGGGGATCTTAATTCACCCCTCCACTTT.

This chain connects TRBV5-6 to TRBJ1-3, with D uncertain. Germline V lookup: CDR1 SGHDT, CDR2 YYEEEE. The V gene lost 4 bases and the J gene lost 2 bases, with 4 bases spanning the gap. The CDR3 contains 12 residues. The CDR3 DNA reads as TGTGCCAGCAGCCTCACTGGAAACACCATATATTTT. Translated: CASSLTGNTIYF. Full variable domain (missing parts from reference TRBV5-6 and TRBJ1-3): DAGVTQSPTHLIKTRGQQVTLRCSPKSGHDTVSWYQQALGQGPQFIFQYYEEEERQRGNFPDRFSGHQFPNYSSELNVNALLLGDSALYLCASSLTGNTIYFGEGSWLTVV.

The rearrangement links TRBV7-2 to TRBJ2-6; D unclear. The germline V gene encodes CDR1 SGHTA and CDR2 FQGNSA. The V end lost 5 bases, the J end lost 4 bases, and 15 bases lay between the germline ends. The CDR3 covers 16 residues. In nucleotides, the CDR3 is TGTGCCAGCAGCCAGAAGATTAGCACCGGGGCCAACGTCCTGACTTTC. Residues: CASSQKISTGANVLTF.

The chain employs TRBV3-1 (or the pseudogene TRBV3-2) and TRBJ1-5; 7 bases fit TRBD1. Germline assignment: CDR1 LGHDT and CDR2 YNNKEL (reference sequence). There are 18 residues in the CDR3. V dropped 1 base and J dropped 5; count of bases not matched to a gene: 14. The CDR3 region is CASSQGPIGNRGYQPQHF. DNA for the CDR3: TGTGCCAGCAGCCAAGGCCCCATTGGGAACAGGGGTTATCAGCCCCAGCATTTT.

CDR3 protein: CASSDYEQYF. CDR3 DNA sequence: TGTGCCAGCAGTGATTACGAGCAGTACTTC. This chain links TRBV25-1 with TRBJ2-7, with D unclear. The CDR3 totals 10 residues. Germline CDR1 and CDR2: MGHDK and SYGVNS. Trimming removed 3 bases at V and 4 bases at J, with 1 base between.

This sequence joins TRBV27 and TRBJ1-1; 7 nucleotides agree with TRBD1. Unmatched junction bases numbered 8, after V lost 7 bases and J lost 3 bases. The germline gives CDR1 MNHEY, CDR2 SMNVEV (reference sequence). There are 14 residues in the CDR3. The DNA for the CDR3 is TGTGCCAGCACTCCACTGACAGGGTACACTGAAGCTTTCTTT. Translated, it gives CASTPLTGYTEAFF.

CDR3 protein: CAFPGPSGNTIYF. The CDR3 nucleotides are TGTGCCTTCCCCGGCCCCTCTGGAAACACCATATATTTT. The chain combines TRBV7-9 with TRBJ1-3; no reliable D call. Looked up from germline, CDR1 is SEHNR and CDR2 is FQNEAQ (reference sequence). CDR3 size: 13 residues. Trimming pared 11 bases from V and 0 bases from J, leaving 11 bases between.

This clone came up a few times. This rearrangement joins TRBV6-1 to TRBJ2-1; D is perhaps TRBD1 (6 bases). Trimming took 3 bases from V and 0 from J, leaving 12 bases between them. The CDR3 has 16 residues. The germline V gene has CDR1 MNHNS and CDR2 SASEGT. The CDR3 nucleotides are TGTGCCAGCAGTGACAGGGGCGCGGGCTCCTACAATGAGCAGTTCTTC. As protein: CASSDRGAGSYNEQFF.